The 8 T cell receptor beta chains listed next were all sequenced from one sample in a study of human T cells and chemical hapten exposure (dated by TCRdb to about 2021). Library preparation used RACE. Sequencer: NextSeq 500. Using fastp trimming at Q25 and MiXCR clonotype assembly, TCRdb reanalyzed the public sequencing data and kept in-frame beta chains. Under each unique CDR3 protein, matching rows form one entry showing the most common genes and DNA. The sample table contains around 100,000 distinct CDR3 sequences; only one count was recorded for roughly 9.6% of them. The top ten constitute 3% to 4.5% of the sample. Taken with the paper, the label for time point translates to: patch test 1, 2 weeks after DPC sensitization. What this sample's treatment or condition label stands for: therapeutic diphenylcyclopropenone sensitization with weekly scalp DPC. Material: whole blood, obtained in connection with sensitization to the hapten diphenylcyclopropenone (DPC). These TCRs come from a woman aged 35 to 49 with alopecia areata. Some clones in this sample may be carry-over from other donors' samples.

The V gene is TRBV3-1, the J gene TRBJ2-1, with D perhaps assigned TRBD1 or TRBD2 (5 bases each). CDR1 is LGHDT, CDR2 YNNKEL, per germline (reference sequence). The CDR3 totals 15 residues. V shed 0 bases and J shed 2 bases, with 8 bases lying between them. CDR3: CASSQDGGPYNEQFF. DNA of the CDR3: TGTGCCAGCAGCCAAGATGGGGGACCCTACAATGAGCAGTTCTTC.

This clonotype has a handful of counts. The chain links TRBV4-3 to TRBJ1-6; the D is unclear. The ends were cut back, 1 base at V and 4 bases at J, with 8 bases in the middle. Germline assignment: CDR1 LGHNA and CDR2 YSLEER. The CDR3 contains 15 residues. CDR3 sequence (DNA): TGCGCCAGCAGCCAAGGGCTCTCTTATAATTCACCCCTCCACTTT. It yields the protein CASSQGLSYNSPLHF.

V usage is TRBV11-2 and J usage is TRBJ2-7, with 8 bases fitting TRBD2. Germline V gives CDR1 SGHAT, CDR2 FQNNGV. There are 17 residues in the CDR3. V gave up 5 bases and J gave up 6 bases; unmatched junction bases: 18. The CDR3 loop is CASSPQAAGAGVGEQYF. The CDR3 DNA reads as TGTGCCAGCAGCCCCCAGGCGGCGGGAGCGGGGGTCGGCGAGCAGTACTTC.

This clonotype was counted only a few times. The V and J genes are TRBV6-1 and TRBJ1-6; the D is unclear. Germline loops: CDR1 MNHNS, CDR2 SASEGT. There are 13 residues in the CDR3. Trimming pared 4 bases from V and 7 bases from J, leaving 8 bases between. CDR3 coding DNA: TGTGCCAGCAGTGGGAAGGGAAATTCACCCCTCCACTTT. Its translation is CASSGKGNSPLHF.

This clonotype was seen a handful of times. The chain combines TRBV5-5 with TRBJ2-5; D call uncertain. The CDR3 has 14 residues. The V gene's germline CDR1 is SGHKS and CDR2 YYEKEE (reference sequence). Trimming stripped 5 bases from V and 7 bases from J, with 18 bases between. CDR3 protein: CASRPDLVLGTQYF. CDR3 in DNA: TGTGCCAGCAGACCTGACTTGGTTCTGGGGACCCAGTACTTC.

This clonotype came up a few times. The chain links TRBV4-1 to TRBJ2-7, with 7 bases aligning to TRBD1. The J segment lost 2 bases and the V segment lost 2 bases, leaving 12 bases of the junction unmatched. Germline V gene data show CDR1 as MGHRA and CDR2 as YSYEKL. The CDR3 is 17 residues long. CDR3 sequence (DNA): TGCGCCAGCAGCCAACAGTACACTGTCGGGACAGCCTACGAGCAGTACTTC. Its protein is CASSQQYTVGTAYEQYF.

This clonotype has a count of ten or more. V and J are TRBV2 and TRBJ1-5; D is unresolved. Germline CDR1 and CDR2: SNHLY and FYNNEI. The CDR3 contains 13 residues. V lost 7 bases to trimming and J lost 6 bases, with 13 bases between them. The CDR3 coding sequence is TGTGCCAGCAATAACGAAGGGTTTCAGCCCCAGCATTTT. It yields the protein CASNNEGFQPQHF.

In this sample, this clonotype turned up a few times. CDR3 in amino acids: CASSTAGTGTDTQYF. CDR3 nucleotides: TGTGCCAGCAGCACGGCCGGGACGGGCACAGATACGCAGTATTTT. This chain links TRBV3-1 with TRBJ2-3; D is perhaps TRBD1 or TRBD2 (5 bases each). The ends were cut back, 5 bases at V and 1 base at J, with 13 bases in the middle. The germline CDR1 and CDR2 sequences are LGHDT and YNNKEL (reference sequence). The CDR3 length is 15 residues.